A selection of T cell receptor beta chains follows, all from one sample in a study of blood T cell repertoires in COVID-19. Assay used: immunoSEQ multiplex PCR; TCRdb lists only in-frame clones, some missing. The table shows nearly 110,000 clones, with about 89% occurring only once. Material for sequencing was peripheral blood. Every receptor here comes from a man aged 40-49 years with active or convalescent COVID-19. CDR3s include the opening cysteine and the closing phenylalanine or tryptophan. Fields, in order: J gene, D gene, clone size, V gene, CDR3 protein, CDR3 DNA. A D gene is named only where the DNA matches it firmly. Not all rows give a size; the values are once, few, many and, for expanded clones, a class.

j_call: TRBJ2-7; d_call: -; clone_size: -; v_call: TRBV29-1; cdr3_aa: CSASRESTYEQYF; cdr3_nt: TGCAGCGCTAGTAGGGAGTCCACCTACGAGCAGTACTTC
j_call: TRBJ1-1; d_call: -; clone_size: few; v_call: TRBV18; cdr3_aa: CASSPQEVTFF; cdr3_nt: TGTGCCAGCTCACCCCAAGAGGTAACTTTCTTT
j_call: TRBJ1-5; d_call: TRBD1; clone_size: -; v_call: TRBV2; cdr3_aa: CASSGVAQGDQPQHF; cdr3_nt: TGTGCCAGCAGTGGGGTCGCGCAGGGGGATCAGCCCCAGCATTTT
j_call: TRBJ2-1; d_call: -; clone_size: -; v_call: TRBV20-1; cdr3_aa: CSASFPVNEQFF; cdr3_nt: TGCAGTGCTAGTTTTCCCGTTAATGAGCAGTTCTTC
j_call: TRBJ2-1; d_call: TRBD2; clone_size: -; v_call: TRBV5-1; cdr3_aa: CASSFLAEPYNEQFF; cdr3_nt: TGCGCCAGCAGCTTCCTAGCGGAACCCTACAATGAGCAGTTCTTC
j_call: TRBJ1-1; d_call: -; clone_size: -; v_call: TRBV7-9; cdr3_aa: CASSPPMGWAGQDTEAFF; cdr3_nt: TGTGCCAGCAGCCCACCCATGGGGTGGGCAGGGCAGGACACTGAAGCTTTCTTT
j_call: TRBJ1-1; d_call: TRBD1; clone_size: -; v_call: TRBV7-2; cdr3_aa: CASSLNRGGNTEAFF; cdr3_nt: TGTGCCAGCAGCCTAAACAGGGGCGGGAACACTGAAGCTTTCTTT
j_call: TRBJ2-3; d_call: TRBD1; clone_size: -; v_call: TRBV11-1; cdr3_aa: CASSLETGGNTDTQYF; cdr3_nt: TGTGCCAGCAGCTTGGAGACAGGGGGTAACACAGATACGCAGTATTTT
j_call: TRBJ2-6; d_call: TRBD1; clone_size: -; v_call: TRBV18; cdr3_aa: CASSPQDRVVAGANVLTF; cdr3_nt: TGTGCCAGCTCACCCCAGGACAGGGTAGTAGCTGGGGCCAACGTCCTGACTTTC
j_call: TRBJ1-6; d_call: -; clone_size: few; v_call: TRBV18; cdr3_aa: CASSPRGQENSPLHF; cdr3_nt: TGTGCCAGCTCACCACGAGGGCAGGAAAATTCACCCCTCCACTTT
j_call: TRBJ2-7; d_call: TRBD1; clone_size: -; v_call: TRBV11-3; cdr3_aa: CASSSTGTVAYEQYF; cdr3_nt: TGTGCCAGCAGCTCCACCGGGACAGTAGCCTACGAGCAGTACTTC